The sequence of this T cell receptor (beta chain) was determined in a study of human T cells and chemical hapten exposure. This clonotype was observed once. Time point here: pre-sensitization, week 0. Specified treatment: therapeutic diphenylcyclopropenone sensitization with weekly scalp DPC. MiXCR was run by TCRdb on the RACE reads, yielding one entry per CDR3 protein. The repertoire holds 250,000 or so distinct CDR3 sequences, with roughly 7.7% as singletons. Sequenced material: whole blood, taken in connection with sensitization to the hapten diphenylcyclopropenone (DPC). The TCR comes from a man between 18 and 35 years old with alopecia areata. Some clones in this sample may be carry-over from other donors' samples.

DNA of the CDR3: TGCGCCAGCAGCCAAGTGAGGGTTTCACCCCTCCACTTT. This translates into CASSQVRVSPLHF. The chain combines TRBV4-1 with TRBJ1-6; D gene uncertain. Between the trimmed V and J ends, which lost 1 base and 9 bases, there was a span of 7 bases. The CDR3 runs 13 residues. CDR1 and CDR2 from the germline V gene are MGHRA and YSYEKL.